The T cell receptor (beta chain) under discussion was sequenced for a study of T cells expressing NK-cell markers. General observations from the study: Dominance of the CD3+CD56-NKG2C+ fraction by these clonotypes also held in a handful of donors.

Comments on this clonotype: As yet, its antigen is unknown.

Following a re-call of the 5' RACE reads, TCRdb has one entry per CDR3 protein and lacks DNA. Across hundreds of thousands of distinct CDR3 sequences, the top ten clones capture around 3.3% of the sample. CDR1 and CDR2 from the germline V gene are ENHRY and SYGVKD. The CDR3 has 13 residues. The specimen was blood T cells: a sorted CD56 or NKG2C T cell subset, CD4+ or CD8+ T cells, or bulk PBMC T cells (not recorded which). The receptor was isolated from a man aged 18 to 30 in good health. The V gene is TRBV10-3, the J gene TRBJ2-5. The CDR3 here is CAIGKEPQETQYF.